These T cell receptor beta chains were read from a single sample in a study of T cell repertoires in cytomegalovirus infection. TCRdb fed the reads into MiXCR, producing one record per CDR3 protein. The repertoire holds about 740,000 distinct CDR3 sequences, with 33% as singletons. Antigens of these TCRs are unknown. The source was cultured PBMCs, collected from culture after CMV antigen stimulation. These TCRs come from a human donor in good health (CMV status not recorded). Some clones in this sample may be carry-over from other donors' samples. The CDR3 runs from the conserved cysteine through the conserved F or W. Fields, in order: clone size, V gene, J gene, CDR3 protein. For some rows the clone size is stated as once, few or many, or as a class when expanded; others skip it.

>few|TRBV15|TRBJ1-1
CATRGGGQTEAFF
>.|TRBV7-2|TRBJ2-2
CASSLGIHTGELFF
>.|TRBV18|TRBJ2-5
CASSPSPNTQETQYF
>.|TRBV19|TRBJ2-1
CASSIASGAYNEQFF
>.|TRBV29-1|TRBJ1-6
CSVAQEQGSPLHF
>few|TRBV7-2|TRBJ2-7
CASSEGAEAFYEQYF
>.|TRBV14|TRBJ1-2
CASSQVAQGHKDGYTF
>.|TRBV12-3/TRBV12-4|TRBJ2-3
CASSFVVGGGMDTQYF
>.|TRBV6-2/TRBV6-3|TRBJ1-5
CASRITGTIDQPQHF
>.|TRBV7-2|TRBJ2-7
CASSWGGLAGGGSYEQYF
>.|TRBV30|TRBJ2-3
CAWSVRRTSTDTQYF
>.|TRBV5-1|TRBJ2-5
CASSFAGDQETQYF
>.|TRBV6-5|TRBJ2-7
CASSFGTLVGSYEQYF
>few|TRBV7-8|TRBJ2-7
CASRGTSGAYEQYF
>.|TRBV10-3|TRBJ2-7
CAISEEVMREQQYF
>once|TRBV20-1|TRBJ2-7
CSASRGGPHSPYEQYF
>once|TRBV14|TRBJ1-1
CASSQARRRANTEAFF
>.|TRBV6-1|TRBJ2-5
CASSEVQGDWTQYF
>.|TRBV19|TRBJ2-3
CASSIGGRFTDTQYF
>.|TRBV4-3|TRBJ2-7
CASSQSQGAGQYF
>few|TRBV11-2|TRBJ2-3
CASSTRGQADTQYF
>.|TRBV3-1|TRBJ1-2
CASGGHNYGYTF
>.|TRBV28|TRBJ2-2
CASSLREQVGELFF
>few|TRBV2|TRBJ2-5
CATNLAGGQTQYF
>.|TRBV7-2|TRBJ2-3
CASSDGLAGVDTQYF
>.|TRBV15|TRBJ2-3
CATSRTGGEDTQYF
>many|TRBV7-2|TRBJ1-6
CASSLGVADSPLHF
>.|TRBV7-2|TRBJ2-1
CASSAQIAGEYNEQFF
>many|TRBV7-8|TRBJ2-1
CASSLGTTHYNEQFF
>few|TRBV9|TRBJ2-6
CASSPIQGERSGANVLTF
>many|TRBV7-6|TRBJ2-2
CASSLGQTGTGELFF